The present TCR beta chain was sequenced within a study of T cell repertoires in cytomegalovirus infection. Study-wide background: Shared public TCR beta signatures pointed to both CMV infection and a matching HLA type. Findings and limits, study-wide: HLA-C-restricted CMV clonotypes gave the most frequent clonotype in two of eight donors.

TCRdb re-derived calls from the reads in MiXCR, one entry per CDR3 protein. In the table there are around 450,000 distinct CDR3 sequences, approximately 31% of which are singletons. Unmatched junction bases numbered 7, after V lost 5 bases and J lost 4 bases. This CDR3 has 15 residues. The germline V gene encodes CDR1 SGHTA and CDR2 FQGNSA. This clonotype was counted ten times or more. Its specificity is unknown. The V and J genes are TRBV7-2 and TRBJ2-5; 10 bases align to TRBD2. Sequencing input: PBMCs. The sequence derives from a human donor in good health (CMV status not recorded). Some clones in this sample may be carry-over from other donors' samples. The DNA for the CDR3 is TGTGCCAGCAGCGCCCTAGCGGGGGTTGGAGAGACCCAGTACTTC. Translation: CASSALAGVGETQYF.